The 13 T cell receptor beta chains below come from one sample, sequenced in a study of human T cells and chemical hapten exposure. Documented time point: patch test 2, 6 weeks after DPC sensitization. Stated treatment: therapeutic diphenylcyclopropenone sensitization with weekly scalp DPC. TCRdb processed the RACE reads anew with MiXCR; each CDR3 protein has one entry. The repertoire holds fewer than 85,000 distinct CDR3 sequences, with under 14% as singletons. The sequencing used whole blood, collected in connection with sensitization to the hapten diphenylcyclopropenone (DPC). The receptors were gathered from a man between 18 and 35 years old with alopecia areata. Some clones in this sample may be carry-over from other donors' samples.

This clonotype appeared many times. This chain uses TRBV27 with TRBJ1-2, with 7 bases matching TRBD1. CDR3 length equals 18 residues. Germline V lookup: CDR1 MNHEY, CDR2 SMNVEV (reference sequence). The V segment lost 4 bases and the J segment 4 bases; nucleotides outside the gene matches: 18. The CDR3 reads CASSSAGNRGGRSYGYTF. The CDR3 DNA reads TGTGCCAGCAGTTCGGCGGGGAACAGGGGTGGCCGCTCCTATGGCTACACCTTC.

In its sample, this clonotype was seen many times. The chain employs TRBV18 and TRBJ1-1, with 10 bases lining up with TRBD1. Germline V CDR1 and CDR2: KGHSH, LQKENI. There are 19 residues in the CDR3. J gave up 2 bases and V 6 bases, and 18 bases lay outside the gene matches. The CDR3 region is CASSLMTGLTGGYNTEAFF. CDR3 DNA: TGTGCCAGCTCGCTAATGACGGGTCTGACAGGGGGCTATAACACTGAAGCTTTCTTT. Supplemented by reference TRBV18 and TRBJ1-1, the full variable domain reads NAGVMQNPRHLVRRRGQEARLRCSPMKGHSHVYWYRQLPEEGLKFMVYLQKENIIDESGMPKERFSAEFPKEGPSILRIQQVVRGDSAAYFCASSLMTGLTGGYNTEAFFGQGTRLTVV.

The table lists this clonotype with a few counts. The chain is built from TRBV7-6 and TRBJ1-5; D unresolved. This CDR3 spans 14 amino acids. In germline, CDR1 is SGHVS, CDR2 FNYEAQ. The V and J ends lost 2 bases and 5 bases respectively, with 10 bases between them. The CDR3 DNA reads as TGTGCCAGCAGCTTACAAGGATTCGATCAGCCCCAGCATTTT. Amino acids: CASSLQGFDQPQHF. Supplemented by reference TRBV7-6 and TRBJ1-5, the full variable domain reads GAGVSQSPRYKVTKRGQDVALRCDPISGHVSLYWYRQALGQGPEFLTYFNYEAQQDKSGLPNDRFSAERPEGSISTLTIQRTEQRDSAMYRCASSLQGFDQPQHFGDGTRLSIL.

CDR3 nucleotides: TGTGCCAGCAGTTCCCTCCCTAGCGGCCGATTGCGCACAGATACGCAGTATTTT. It yields the protein CASSSLPSGRLRTDTQYF. The chain has TRBV12-3 or TRBV12-4 and TRBJ2-3, with TRBD2 identical over 7 bases. This CDR3 region has 18 residues. J lost 1 base, V lost 4 bases, and 14 bases had no gene match.

J is TRBJ1-2 and V is TRBV20-1; TRBD1 agrees at 7 bases. The germline V gene encodes CDR1 DFQATT and CDR2 SNEGSKA (reference sequence). The CDR3 runs to 13 residues. V gave up 6 bases and J gave up 6 bases; unmatched junction bases: 10. The CDR3, as DNA: TGCAGTGCCCTTGACGTAGGGGGCGATGGCTACACCTTC. This encodes CSALDVGGDGYTF.

This clonotype was observed a handful of times. The chain has TRBV14 and TRBJ1-5, with D possibly matching TRBD1 (5 bases). The germline V and J ends were trimmed by 4 bases and 3 bases, with 10 bases remaining between them. The germline V gene has CDR1 SGHDN and CDR2 FVKESK. This CDR3 spans 14 amino acids. This CDR3 is CASSPSGNNQPQHF. In DNA, the CDR3 is TGTGCCAGCAGCCCATCAGGGAACAATCAGCCCCAGCATTTT.

This clonotype was counted many times. This chain connects TRBV28 to TRBJ2-6; the D is unclear. The CDR3 has 13 amino acids. The germline V gene encodes CDR1 MDHEN and CDR2 SYDVKM. V lost 8 bases and J lost 2, with 7 bases in between. The CDR3 is CASLRPGANVLTF. Written as DNA, the CDR3 is TGTGCCAGCCTGCGACCTGGGGCCAACGTCCTGACTTTC.

J is TRBJ2-7 and V is TRBV5-1; no clear D. With 0 bases removed from V and 9 bases from J, the gap between germline ends came to 10 bases. The CDR3 contains 12 residues. CDR1 and CDR2 (germline): SGHRS, YFSETQ. The CDR3 nucleotides are TGCGCCAGCAGCTTGGATGGGTTTCCGCAGTACGTC. This codes for CASSLDGFPQYV.

V and J are TRBV5-1 and TRBJ2-3; 16 nucleotides align to TRBD2. V was clipped by 4 bases and J by 2 bases; unmatched bases: 10. CDR1 and CDR2 from the germline V gene are SGHRS and YFSETQ. This CDR3 has 19 amino acids. The CDR3 bases are TGCGCCAGCAGCAAAACCGGGACTAGCGGGGGGGGCCCCACAGATACGCAGTATTTT. Residues: CASSKTGTSGGGPTDTQYF.

This rearrangement joins TRBV4-2 to TRBJ1-3; 7 nucleotides match TRBD1. Trimming at V came to 0 bases and at J to 5 bases, leaving 7 bases not matched to a gene. The CDR3 extends over 16 amino acids. Germline values: CDR1 LGHNA, CDR2 YNFKEQ. CDR3 bases: TGTGCCAGCAGCCAAGATCCTAGACAGGGAAGAAACACCATATATTTT. It encodes CASSQDPRQGRNTIYF.

This clonotype was found a few times. The V gene is TRBV6-2 or TRBV6-3, the J gene TRBJ2-3; D might be TRBD1 or TRBD2, each matching 5 bases. The V gene lost 6 bases and the J gene lost 5 bases, with 15 bases spanning the gap. The CDR3 totals 14 residues. The V gene's germline CDR1 is MNHEY and CDR2 SVGEGT. CDR3 amino acids: CASSRPLGVDTQYF. In DNA form, the CDR3 reads TGTGCCAGCAGCCGCCCACTAGGGGTAGATACGCAGTATTTT.

This clonotype has a count of ten or more. V and J are TRBV7-6 and TRBJ2-1; D may be TRBD1 or TRBD2 (5 bases each). Trimming stripped 2 bases from V and 2 bases from J, with 13 bases between. The germline gives CDR1 SGHVS, CDR2 FNYEAQ. The CDR3 covers 16 residues. DNA for the CDR3: TGTGCCAGCAGCTTATTTGAGGGGCGAACCTACAATGAGCAGTTCTTC. Its protein is CASSLFEGRTYNEQFF.

This clonotype was recorded at least ten times. CDR3 sequence reads: CASSQLSGALPDEQFF. The CDR3 DNA is TGCGCCAGCAGTCAACTAAGCGGGGCCCTCCCGGATGAGCAGTTCTTC. V gene TRBV23-1 combines with J gene TRBJ2-1; 7 bases line up with TRBD2. TRBV23-1 is treated as an ORF (open reading frame) with a function not yet certain. With 2 bases clipped from V and 8 bases from J, the junction kept 12 bases outside the gene matches. CDR3 length: 16 residues.